The text below deals with one TCR beta chain. The antigen remains unidentified. The data were taken from a study of OX40 agonist ivuxolimab in advanced cancers. At the level of the study: Aged roughly 23 to 79 with a mean of roughly 63 years, they were around 83% male.

Profiled with immunoSEQ multiplex PCR; TCRdb holds only in-frame clones, not every one. The sample has 65,000 to 95,000 clones, roughly 91% seen once. Overall study results and limits: Part of the nonresponder group also had normalized T-cell clonal expansion that was low. More expanded clones were found, on average, in CD8+ than in CD4+ T cells. Circulating CD4+ and CD8+ T cells showed clonal expansion by week 6 at 0.1 to 3.0 mg/kg.

CDR3 length equals 17 residues. Trimming removed 4 bases from V and 2 bases from J; junction bases left unmatched: 11. Per germline, CDR1 MGHRA and CDR2 YSYEKL. This sequence originates from an adult with an advanced solid tumor such as melanoma, head and neck, liver or kidney cancer. The V gene is TRBV4-1, the J gene TRBJ1-5; 7 bases align to TRBD1. This material consisted of CD4+ or CD8+ T cells sorted from blood, taken in a trial of the OX40 agonist ivuxolimab. CDR3 nucleotides: TGCGCCAGCAGCCCCACCAGGGGGGAGCGGGGCAATCAGCCCCAGCATTTT. Translating it yields CASSPTRGERGNQPQHF.